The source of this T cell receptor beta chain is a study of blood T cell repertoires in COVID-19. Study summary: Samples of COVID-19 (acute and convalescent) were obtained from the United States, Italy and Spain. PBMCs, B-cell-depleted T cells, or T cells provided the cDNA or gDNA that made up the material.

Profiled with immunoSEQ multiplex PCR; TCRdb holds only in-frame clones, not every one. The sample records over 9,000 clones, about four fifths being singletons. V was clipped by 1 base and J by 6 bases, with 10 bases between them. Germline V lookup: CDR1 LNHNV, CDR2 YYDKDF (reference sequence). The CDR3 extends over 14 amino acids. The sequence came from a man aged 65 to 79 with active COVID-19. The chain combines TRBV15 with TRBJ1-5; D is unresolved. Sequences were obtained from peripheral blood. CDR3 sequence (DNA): TGTGCCACCAGCAGAGGCGACTTCGCTCAGCCCCAGCATTTT. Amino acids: CATSRGDFAQPQHF.